This is a list of T cell receptor beta chains from one sample in a study of beta chain features in type 1 diabetes. Sequencing used immunoSEQ multiplex PCR; TCRdb keeps in-frame clones, though not all of them. Of some 150,000 clones in the sample, 40% to 60% were seen once. Source material: Tregs from blood. The receptors come from a young man in good health. Both conserved end residues are part of each CDR3. The order of the fields is D gene, clone size, V gene, J gene, CDR3 protein, CDR3 DNA. The D gene is left open where the match is weak. The size of a clone is reported for some rows only, either as once, few or many, or as a class for expanded clones.

D gene: .; clone size: .; V gene: TRBV7-3; J gene: TRBJ2-1; CDR3 protein: CASSARTDPPYNEQFF; CDR3 DNA: TGTGCCAGCAGCGCCCGGACAGACCCTCCCTACAATGAGCAGTTCTTC
D gene: TRBD1; clone size: .; V gene: TRBV9; J gene: TRBJ1-1; CDR3 protein: CASSPWTGDTEAFF; CDR3 DNA: TGTGCCAGCAGCCCGTGGACAGGGGACACTGAAGCTTTCTTT
D gene: .; clone size: .; V gene: TRBV6-4; J gene: TRBJ2-2; CDR3 protein: CASSAGANTGELFF; CDR3 DNA: TGTGCCAGCAGTGCGGGAGCGAACACCGGGGAGCTGTTTTTT
D gene: .; clone size: few; V gene: TRBV6-5; J gene: TRBJ1-2; CDR3 protein: CASSRGPNYGYTF; CDR3 DNA: TGTGCCAGCAGTCGAGGTCCTAACTATGGCTACACCTTC
D gene: TRBD1; clone size: .; V gene: TRBV6-1; J gene: TRBJ2-7; CDR3 protein: CASTLTGTGRVRQYF; CDR3 DNA: TGTGCCAGCACCCTCACCGGGACAGGGAGGGTTCGGCAGTACTTC
D gene: .; clone size: .; V gene: TRBV14; J gene: TRBJ1-3; CDR3 protein: CASSQTAGGNTIYF; CDR3 DNA: TGTGCCAGCAGCCAAACGGCAGGTGGAAACACCATATATTTT
D gene: .; clone size: .; V gene: TRBV20-1; J gene: TRBJ2-5; CDR3 protein: CSAKGQETQYF; CDR3 DNA: TGCAGTGCTAAGGGGCAAGAGACCCAGTACTTC
D gene: .; clone size: .; V gene: TRBV6-1; J gene: TRBJ2-3; CDR3 protein: CASSEGWGADTQYF; CDR3 DNA: TGTGCCAGCAGTGAAGGGTGGGGGGCAGATACGCAGTATTTT
D gene: TRBD1; clone size: .; V gene: TRBV18; J gene: TRBJ1-1; CDR3 protein: CASSRYGQDHLAFF; CDR3 DNA: TGTGCCAGCTCCCGTTACGGACAGGACCATTTGGCTTTCTTT
D gene: TRBD2; clone size: .; V gene: TRBV7-9; J gene: TRBJ2-1; CDR3 protein: CASSPRLAGEYNEQFF; CDR3 DNA: TGTGCCAGCAGCCCCAGACTAGCGGGAGAGTACAATGAGCAGTTCTTC
D gene: TRBD2; clone size: .; V gene: TRBV19; J gene: TRBJ2-7; CDR3 protein: CASSTEVSGKSSYEQYF; CDR3 DNA: TGTGCCAGTAGTACAGAGGTTAGCGGGAAGAGCTCCTACGAGCAGTACTTC